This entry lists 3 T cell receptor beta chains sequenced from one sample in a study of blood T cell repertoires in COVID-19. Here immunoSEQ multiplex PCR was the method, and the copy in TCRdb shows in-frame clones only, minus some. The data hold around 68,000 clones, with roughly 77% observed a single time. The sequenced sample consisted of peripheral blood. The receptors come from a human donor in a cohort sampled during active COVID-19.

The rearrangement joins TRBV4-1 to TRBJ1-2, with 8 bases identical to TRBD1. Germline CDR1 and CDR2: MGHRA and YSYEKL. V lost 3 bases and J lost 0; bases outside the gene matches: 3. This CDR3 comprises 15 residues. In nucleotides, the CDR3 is TGCGCCAGCAGCCACCCGGGACAGGCTAACTATGGCTACACCTTC. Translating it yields CASSHPGQANYGYTF.

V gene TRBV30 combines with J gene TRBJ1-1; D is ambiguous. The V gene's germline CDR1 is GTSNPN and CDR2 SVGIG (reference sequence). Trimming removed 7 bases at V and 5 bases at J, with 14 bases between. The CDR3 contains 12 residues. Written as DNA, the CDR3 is TGTGCCTCATACCGGCCCGGGACTGAAGCTTTCTTT. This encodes CASYRPGTEAFF.

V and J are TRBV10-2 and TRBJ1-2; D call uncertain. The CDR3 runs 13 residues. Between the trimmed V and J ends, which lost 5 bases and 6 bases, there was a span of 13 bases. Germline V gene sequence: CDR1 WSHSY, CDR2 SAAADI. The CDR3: CASSPSQRNGYTF. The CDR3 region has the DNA TGCGCCAGCAGTCCCAGTCAGAGGAATGGCTACACCTTC.